Detailed here is one T cell receptor (beta chain). This table comes from immunoSEQ multiplex PCR, and its TCRdb copy is limited to in-frame clones, with some not included. Here the sample spans around 250,000 clones, around 84% being singletons. The data originate from a study of blood T cell repertoires in COVID-19. Looking at the study overall: COVID-19 samples, acute and convalescent, were from the United States, Italy and Spain.

Donors of Cohort 3 who recovered were those that had two negative PCRs, clearance, or symptom resolution. The CDR3 has 13 amino acids. The germline CDR1 and CDR2 sequences are ENHRY and SYGVKD. The V and J ends lost 8 bases and 7 bases, in that order; junction bases with no gene match: 6. V is TRBV10-3 and J is TRBJ2-1, with TRBD2 matching over 9 bases. This TCR came from a man aged 18 to 29 who had recovered from COVID-19. The specimen sequenced was PBMCs or T cells enriched from blood (not recorded which). The CDR3: CAIVAGVGNEQFF. The CDR3 nucleotides are TGTGCCATCGTAGCGGGAGTAGGTAATGAGCAGTTCTTC.